The source of this T cell receptor beta chain is a study of blood T cell repertoires in COVID-19 (TCRdb year 2020). About the full investigation: Samples from collaborators originated in the United States, Italy and Spain and spanned both the acute and convalescent phases of COVID-19. The material from the prospective study consisted of cDNA or gDNA derived from T cells, B-cell-depleted T cells, or PBMCs. Deeply sampled blood TCRbeta repertoires from subjects exposed to, actively infected with, or recovered from COVID-19 were included in the dataset. A freely available public database, intended as a resource for researchers studying the immune response to SARS-CoV-2, is where the repertoires were released. The samples were drawn from the first 160 participants of the ongoing ImmuneRACE study and from 1,254 subjects provided by 6 global collaborators. The sample metadata nearly always contained a de-identified subject ID, COVID-19 status, age in years and sex. Where available, HLA class I and class II types were obtained from metadata supplied by the sample provider rather than from assay-based typing. Paper-wide results and their limitations: The amount of clinical and demographic metadata varied by source and participant and was provided uncurated.

Sequences LNHDA (CDR1) and SQIVND (CDR2) are obtained from the germline V gene (reference sequence). A distance of 21 bases separates the germline ends of V and J, which lose 11 bases and 8 bases respectively. CDR3 length: 13 amino acids, cysteine to phenylalanine. The DNA shown is the 39-base CDR3, in frame from base 1. TCRbeta CDR3 regions were amplified from genomic DNA using the immunoSEQ Assay, a bias-controlled multiplex PCR. Regarding the original processing steps: The number of nucleated cells in each sample was estimated from the amplification of reference gene primers within the assay. To quantify the absolute abundance of each unique TCRbeta CDR3 rearrangement, sequence reads were collapsed and filtered. For each sample, productive Simpson clonality was calculated by taking the square root of Simpson's diversity index across productive rearrangements. Imported from immuneACCESS, the table was reduced by TCRdb to in-frame sequences with V and J called. These copies leave out some clones; in studies compared against another copy, an unresolved V gene accounts for under half, and the cause of the remainder is not known. From that table come the V and J calls and clone size; the DNA was used to work out D and trimming. The sample table holds about 240,000 clones, of which approximately 83% were seen once. The ten largest make up 1.9% of the sample.

A second Seattle source provided samples from volunteer blood donors who had recovered from COVID-19. The collaborating institutions used their own protocols to collect whole blood in K2EDTA tubes. For TCRbeta analysis, collaborator samples were shipped as frozen whole blood, as isolated PBMCs, or as DNA extracted from either sample type. This clone was recorded only once. No antigen is known for it. Base qualities were left out, and no much larger clone turns up one base away. The rearrangement combines TRBV19 with TRBJ1-2, and the D gene may be TRBD1, 6 bases matching. The source of this sequence is a man aged 25-45 years who had recovered from COVID-19. The specimen sequenced was peripheral blood. The DNA sequence reads TGTGCCGGATCCCGGGCCAGGGGAGGGGGCTACACCTTC. This codes for CAGSRARGGGYTF.